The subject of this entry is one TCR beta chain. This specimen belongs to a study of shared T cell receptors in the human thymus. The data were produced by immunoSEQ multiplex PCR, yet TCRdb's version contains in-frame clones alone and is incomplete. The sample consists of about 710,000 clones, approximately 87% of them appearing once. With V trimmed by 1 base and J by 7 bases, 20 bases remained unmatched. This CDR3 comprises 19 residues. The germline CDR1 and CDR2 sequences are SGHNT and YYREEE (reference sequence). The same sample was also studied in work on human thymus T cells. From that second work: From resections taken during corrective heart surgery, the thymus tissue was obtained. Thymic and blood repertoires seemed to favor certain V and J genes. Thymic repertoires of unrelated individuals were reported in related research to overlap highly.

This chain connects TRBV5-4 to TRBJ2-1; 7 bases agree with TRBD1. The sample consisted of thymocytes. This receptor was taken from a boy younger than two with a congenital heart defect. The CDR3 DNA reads TGTGCCAGCAGCTTGTCACTTCTTCAGGGGGTAGGAATAACGAATGAGCAGTTCTTC. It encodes CASSLSLLQGVGITNEQFF.